The TCR beta chain described here comes from a study of response to subunit inactivated influenza vaccine. Points from the study as a whole: The authors suggested that every seasonal influenza vaccination recruits few new T cells.

This clonotype was picked up one time. Antigen: not known. The germline V gene has CDR1 SGHNT and CDR2 YYREEE (reference sequence). This CDR3 comprises 16 residues. The V segment lost 4 bases and the J segment 10 bases; nucleotides outside the gene matches: 10. In TCRdb, the RT-PCR reads were re-called with MiXCR into one record per CDR3 protein. The table has about 300,000 distinct CDR3 sequences, 20% to 25% seen once. V usage is TRBV5-4 and J usage is TRBJ2-1, with 14 positions matching TRBD2. The sequenced sample was PBMCs from blood, obtained less than 22 months after vaccination. The receptor was isolated from a man in his fifties or sixties who received an inactivated influenza vaccine. This CDR3 reads CASSIPGLAGVKEQFF. The CDR3 DNA reads as TGTGCCAGCAGCATACCGGGACTAGCGGGAGTAAAGGAGCAGTTCTTC.